Reported below is one TCR beta chain. There are 12 residues in the CDR3. V was shortened by 2 bases and J by 9 bases, with 10 bases between the two germline ends. Germline V gene data show CDR1 as MDHEN and CDR2 as SYDVKM. The sample belongs to a study of Graves' ophthalmopathy and Graves' hyperthyroidism. Amplification of TCR beta CDR3 regions used RNA transcripts. HTBI primers were employed in first-round RT-PCR, then a second-round multiplex PCR followed. Each CDR3 protein is one row after TCRdb ran MiXCR on the multiplex PCR reads. In the table there are about 420,000 distinct CDR3 sequences, more than 20% of which are singletons. Cases classed as stable hyperthyroidism had no ophthalmopathy within 18 months of follow-up.

The sequenced sample consisted of peripheral blood. This sequence was found in a woman aged 18-29 years with stable Graves' hyperthyroidism. The chain has TRBV28 and TRBJ2-5; D is possibly TRBD2 (6 bases). This CDR3 reads CASSLGRLAQYF. CDR3 in DNA: TGTGCCAGCAGTTTAGGCCGACTAGCCCAGTACTTC.